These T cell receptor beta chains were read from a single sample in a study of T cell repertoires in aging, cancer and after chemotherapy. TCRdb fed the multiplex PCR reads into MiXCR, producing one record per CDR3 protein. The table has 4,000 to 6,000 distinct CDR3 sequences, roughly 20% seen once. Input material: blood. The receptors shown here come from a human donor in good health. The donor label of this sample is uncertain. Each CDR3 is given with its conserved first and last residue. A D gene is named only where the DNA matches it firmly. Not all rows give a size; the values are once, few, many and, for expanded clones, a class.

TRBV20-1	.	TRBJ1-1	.	CSARAGDTEAFF	TGCAGTGCTAGAGCAGGGGACACTGAAGCTTTCTTT
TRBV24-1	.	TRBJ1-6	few	CATSDLRGPLHF	TGTGCCACCAGTGATTTGCGGGGACCCCTCCACTTT
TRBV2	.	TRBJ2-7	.	CASRRDSSSYEQYF	TGTGCCAGCAGAAGGGACTCGAGCTCCTACGAGCAGTACTTC
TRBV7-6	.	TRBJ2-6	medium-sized	CASGRGGANVLTF	TGTGCCAGCGGGCGGGGCGGGGCCAACGTCCTGACTTTC
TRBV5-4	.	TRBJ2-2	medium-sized	CASSSTGRGPNTGELFF	TGTGCCAGCAGCTCGACAGGGAGGGGGCCGAACACCGGGGAGCTGTTTTTT
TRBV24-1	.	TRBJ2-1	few	CATSDAGTHEQFF	TGTGCCACCAGTGATGCCGGGACCCATGAGCAGTTCTTC
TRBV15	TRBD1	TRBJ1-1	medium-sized	CATSRDHGDRVRTEAFF	TGTGCCACCAGCAGAGATCACGGGGACAGGGTACGGACTGAAGCTTTCTTT
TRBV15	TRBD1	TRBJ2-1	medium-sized	CATSSTGTGYNEQFF	TGTGCCACCAGCAGCACCGGGACAGGTTACAATGAGCAGTTCTTC
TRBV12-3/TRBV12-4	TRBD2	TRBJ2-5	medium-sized	CASSIVAALALSPRETQYF	TGTGCCAGCAGCATAGTGGCTGCACTAGCGCTCTCTCCCCGGGAGACCCAGTACTTC
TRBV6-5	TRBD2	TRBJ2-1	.	CASSYSILAGSRYEQFF	TGTGCCAGCAGTTACTCGATCCTAGCGGGGTCTCGCTATGAGCAGTTCTTC
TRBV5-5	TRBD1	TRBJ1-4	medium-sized	CASSFFGTGDEKLFF	TGTGCCAGCAGCTTCTTCGGGACAGGGGATGAAAAACTGTTTTTT
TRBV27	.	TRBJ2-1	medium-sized	CASSLSTGYNEQFF	TGTGCCAGCAGTTTATCGACGGGGTACAATGAGCAGTTCTTC
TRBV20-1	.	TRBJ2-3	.	CSATLFLGGVRDTQYF	TGCAGTGCTACCCTTTTCCTCGGCGGAGTGAGAGATACGCAGTATTTT
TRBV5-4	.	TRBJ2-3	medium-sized	CASSLGGGTASDTQYF	TGTGCCAGCAGCTTGGGGGGCGGGACAGCGTCAGATACGCAGTATTTT
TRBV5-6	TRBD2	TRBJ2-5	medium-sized	CASSPAGSLKETQYF	TGTGCCAGCAGCCCAGCGGGGAGCCTCAAAGAGACCCAGTACTTC
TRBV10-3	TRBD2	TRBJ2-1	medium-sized	CAISEGGTSGSRGEQFF	TGTGCCATCAGTGAGGGCGGGACTAGCGGGAGTCGAGGTGAGCAGTTCTTC
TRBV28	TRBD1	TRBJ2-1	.	CASSPGQSQFF	TGTGCCAGCAGTCCGGGACAGTCGCAGTTCTTC
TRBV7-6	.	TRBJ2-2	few	CASSLVGGTGAGELFF	TGTGCCAGCAGCTTAGTCGGCGGAACAGGCGCCGGGGAGCTGTTTTTT
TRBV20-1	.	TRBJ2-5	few	CSVRPQGNLKETQYF	TGCAGTGTTAGGCCCCAGGGGAACCTAAAAGAGACCCAGTACTTC
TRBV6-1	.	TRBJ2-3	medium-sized	CASRILVGGTDTQYF	TGTGCCAGCAGGATACTAGTGGGGGGCACAGATACGCAGTATTTT
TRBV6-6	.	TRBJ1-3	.	CASSYSGGPFSGNTIYF	TGTGCCAGCAGTTACTCGGGCGGGCCTTTCTCTGGAAACACCATATATTTT
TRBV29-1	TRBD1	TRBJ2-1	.	CSVDGQGKEQFF	TGCAGCGTTGATGGACAGGGAAAAGAGCAGTTCTTC
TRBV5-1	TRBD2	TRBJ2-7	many	CASSWAGGTTYEQYF	TGCGCCAGCAGCTGGGCCGGGGGGACCACCTACGAGCAGTACTTC
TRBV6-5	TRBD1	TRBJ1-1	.	CASSSPGTETEAFF	TGTGCCAGCAGCTCTCCCGGGACAGAGACTGAAGCTTTCTTT
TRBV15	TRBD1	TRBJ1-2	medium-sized	CATSREGQALRGYTF	TGTGCCACCAGCAGAGAAGGACAGGCCCTACGTGGCTACACCTTC
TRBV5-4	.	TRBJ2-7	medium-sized	CASSLAASSYEQYF	TGTGCCAGCAGCTTGGCAGCCAGCTCCTACGAGCAGTACTTC
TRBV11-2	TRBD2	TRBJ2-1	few	CASTRTSATYNEQFF	TGTGCCAGCACCAGGACTAGCGCAACCTACAATGAGCAGTTCTTC
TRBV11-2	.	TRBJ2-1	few	CASSFQYDALYNEQFF	TGTGCCAGCAGCTTCCAATACGATGCCCTTTACAATGAGCAGTTCTTC
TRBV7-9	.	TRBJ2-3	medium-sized	CASTGGSGTDTQYF	TGTGCCAGTACGGGTGGTAGCGGCACAGATACGCAGTATTTT
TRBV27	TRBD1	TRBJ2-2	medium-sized	CASKGQGNTGELFF	TGTGCCAGCAAGGGACAGGGGAACACCGGGGAGCTGTTTTTT
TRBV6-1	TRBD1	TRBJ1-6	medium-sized	CASSEEEGTGDSPLHF	TGTGCCAGCAGTGAAGAAGAGGGGACAGGAGATTCACCCCTCCACTTT
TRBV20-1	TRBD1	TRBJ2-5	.	CSPDRGSETQYF	TGCAGTCCGGACAGGGGTTCGGAGACCCAGTACTTC
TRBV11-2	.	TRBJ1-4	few	CASSRGSIPHNEKLFF	TGTGCCAGCAGTCGAGGATCTATCCCCCACAATGAAAAACTGTTTTTT
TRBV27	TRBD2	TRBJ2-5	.	CASSFLAGGGETQYF	TGTGCCAGCAGTTTTCTGGCGGGGGGGGGGGAGACCCAGTACTTC
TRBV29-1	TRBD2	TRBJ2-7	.	CSPRPGLAGFYEQYF	TGCAGCCCTAGGCCGGGACTAGCGGGGTTCTACGAGCAGTACTTC
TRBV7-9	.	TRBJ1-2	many	CASSLARAEVAYGYTF	TGTGCCAGCAGCTTAGCGAGGGCCGAGGTAGCCTATGGCTACACCTTC
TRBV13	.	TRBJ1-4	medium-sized	CASSLRVRGGDEKLFF	TGTGCCAGCAGCTTAAGGGTGCGGGGTGGTGACGAAAAACTGTTTTTT
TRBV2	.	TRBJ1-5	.	CASNWLSSNQPQHF	TGTGCCAGCAATTGGTTATCGAGCAATCAGCCCCAGCATTTT
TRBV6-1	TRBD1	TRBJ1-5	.	CASSGTGVSNQPQHF	TGTGCCAGCAGCGGGACAGGGGTAAGCAATCAGCCCCAGCATTTT
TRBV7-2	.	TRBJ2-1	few	CASSLGGSPQQFF	TGTGCCAGCAGCTTAGGGGGGTCCCCCCAGCAGTTCTTC
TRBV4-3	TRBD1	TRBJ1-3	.	CASSQEVIQGAFSGNTIYF	TGCGCCAGCAGCCAAGAGGTTATACAGGGGGCCTTCTCTGGAAACACCATATATTTT